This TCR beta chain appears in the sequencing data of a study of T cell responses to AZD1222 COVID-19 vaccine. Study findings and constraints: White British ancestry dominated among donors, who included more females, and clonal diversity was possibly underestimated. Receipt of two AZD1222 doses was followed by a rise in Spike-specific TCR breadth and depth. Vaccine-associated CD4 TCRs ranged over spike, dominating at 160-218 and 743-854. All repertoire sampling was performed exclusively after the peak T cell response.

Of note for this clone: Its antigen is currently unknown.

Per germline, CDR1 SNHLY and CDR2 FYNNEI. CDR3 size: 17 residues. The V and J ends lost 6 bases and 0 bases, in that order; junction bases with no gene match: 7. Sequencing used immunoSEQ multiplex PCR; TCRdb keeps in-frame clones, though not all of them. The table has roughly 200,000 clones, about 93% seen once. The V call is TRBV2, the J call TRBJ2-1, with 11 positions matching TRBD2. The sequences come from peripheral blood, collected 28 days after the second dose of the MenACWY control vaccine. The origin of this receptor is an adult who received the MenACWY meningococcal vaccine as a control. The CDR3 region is CASRYLAGGSSYNEQFF. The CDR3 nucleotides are TGTGCCAGCAGATATCTAGCGGGGGGCAGCTCCTACAATGAGCAGTTCTTC.